This entry lists 19 T cell receptor beta chains sequenced from one sample in a study of identical twins. From the 5' RACE reads, TCRdb called clonotypes with MiXCR, one entry per CDR3 protein. The table includes about 340,000 distinct CDR3 sequences, approximately 10% detected once. Material for sequencing was naive T cells sorted from blood. These receptors were obtained from a woman aged 45 to 65 in good health.

This clonotype has ten or more counts. The chain carries TRBV12-3 or TRBV12-4 and TRBJ2-1; TRBD2 aligns across 15 bases. CDR3 length equals 13 residues. J lost 14 bases, V lost 5 bases, and 4 bases had no gene match. The CDR3 protein is CASSPGLAGGEFF. The DNA of the CDR3 is TGTGCCAGCAGTCCCGGACTAGCGGGAGGGGAGTTCTTC.

The J gene is TRBJ2-7, the V gene TRBV9; 11 positions agree with TRBD1. Germline V CDR1 and CDR2: SGDLS, YYNGEE. With 4 bases clipped from V and 3 bases from J, the junction kept 6 bases outside the gene matches. CDR3 size: 15 residues. CDR3 DNA sequence: TGTGCCAGCAGCCCTGCCGGGACAGGGGGCTACGAGCAGTACTTC. It codes for CASSPAGTGGYEQYF.

This clonotype has a count of ten or more. V usage is TRBV5-1 and J usage is TRBJ2-1; TRBD2 matches 11 bases. V lost 3 bases to trimming and J lost 6 bases; unmatched junction nucleotides: 5. Germline loops: CDR1 SGHRS, CDR2 YFSETQ. This CDR3 is built from 15 residues. DNA for the CDR3: TGCGCCAGCAGCTCGTTAGCGGGAGGGCTCAATGAGCAGTTCTTC. Amino acid sequence: CASSSLAGGLNEQFF.

A few counts support this clonotype. The chain links TRBV6-5 to TRBJ1-4; perhaps TRBD1 as D (5 bases). Germline assignment: CDR1 MNHEY and CDR2 SVGAGI. Trimming removed 8 bases from V and 5 bases from J, with 12 bases in between. The CDR3 sequence is 13 residues long. CDR3 in amino acids: CASGATRNEKLFF. In DNA form, the CDR3 reads TGTGCCAGCGGGGCTACCCGGAATGAAAAACTGTTTTTT.

This clonotype occurred a few times. For the CDR3, the DNA is TGCAGTGCTAGAGGCCGGGCAGATACGCAGTATTTT. Encoded protein: CSARGRADTQYF. The chain combines TRBV20-1 with TRBJ2-3; D call uncertain. The germline V and J ends were trimmed by 1 base and 4 bases, with 6 bases remaining between them. CDR3 length equals 12 residues. Germline V CDR1 and CDR2: DFQATT, SNEGSKA (reference sequence).

The sample holds a few counts of this clonotype. The V call is TRBV3-1, the J call TRBJ2-1; D not resolved. The germline gives CDR1 LGHDT, CDR2 YNNKEL (reference sequence). CDR3 length equals 12 residues. Trimming pared 2 bases from V and 7 bases from J, leaving 6 bases between. The CDR3 loop reads CASSQYRNEQFF. The CDR3 DNA is TGTGCCAGCAGCCAATACCGTAATGAGCAGTTCTTC.

This clonotype occurred a few times. The CDR3 sequence is CAISDDRSYNSPLHF. The CDR3 region has the DNA TGTGCCATCAGTGATGACCGCTCCTATAATTCACCCCTCCACTTT. The chain has TRBV10-3 and TRBJ1-6; D is ambiguous. The CDR3 covers 15 residues. V was pared by 3 bases and J by 0 bases, with 6 bases between. Germline-derived CDR1 and CDR2 are ENHRY and SYGVKD.

In its sample, this clonotype was seen once. This chain joins TRBV20-1 and TRBJ2-1, with TRBD2 as a possible D gene (6 bases). The V and J ends lost 0 bases and 14 bases respectively, with 14 bases between them. This CDR3 region has 12 residues. Germline CDR1 reads DFQATT; CDR2 reads SNEGSKA (reference sequence). CDR3 coding DNA: TGCAGTGCTAGAGATTACGGGAGAGTGGAGTTCTTC. Translated, it gives CSARDYGRVEFF.

This clonotype was seen at least ten times. The chain combines TRBV12-3 or TRBV12-4 with TRBJ2-2, with 7 nucleotides matching TRBD1. The CDR3 runs 14 residues. After removal of 6 bases from V and 6 bases from J, the junction contained 7 bases not matched to a gene. The CDR3 nucleotides are TGTGCCAGCAGGTTTTGGCAGGGGGCCGGGGAGCTGTTTTTT. Residues: CASRFWQGAGELFF.

CDR3 sequence: CASSPTNGYTQYF. DNA for the CDR3: TGTGCCAGCAGTCCTACTAACGGGTATACGCAGTATTTT. This chain uses TRBV6-5 with TRBJ2-3; D not resolved. In germline, CDR1 is MNHEY, CDR2 SVGAGI. The CDR3 is made up of 13 amino acids. Deletions cut 5 bases from V and 7 bases from J, with 13 bases between.

The chain combines TRBV29-1 with TRBJ2-7, with D possibly called TRBD1 or TRBD2 (5 bases each). V shed 0 bases and J shed 2 bases, with 20 bases lying between them. The CDR3 sequence is 17 residues long. CDR1 and CDR2 (germline): SQVTM, ANQGSEA. As DNA, the CDR3 is TGCAGCGTTGAAGATCCCAATGACAGCCGGGAAACCTACGAGCAGTACGTC. Translation: CSVEDPNDSRETYEQYV.

The chain joins TRBV11-2 to TRBJ2-6; D is unclear. CDR1 and CDR2 from the germline V gene are SGHAT and FQNNGV. The V end lost 7 bases, the J end lost 0 bases, and 7 bases lay between the germline ends. CDR3 length equals 14 residues. CDR3 in DNA: TGTGCCAGCAATAAAGTCTCTGGGGCCAACGTCCTGACTTTC. It specifies CASNKVSGANVLTF.

This clonotype was counted only a few times. The chain recombines TRBV12-3 or TRBV12-4 with TRBJ2-1; D unclear. The germline V and J ends were trimmed by 3 bases and 6 bases, with 15 bases remaining between them. CDR3 length: 15 residues. CDR3: CASSFDLNRGNEQFF. In DNA, the CDR3 is TGTGCCAGCAGTTTTGACCTAAACCGTGGCAATGAGCAGTTCTTC.

The chain combines TRBV6-5 with TRBJ2-6; no definite D call. The V end lost 7 bases, the J end lost 1 base, and 5 bases lay between the germline ends. The CDR3 runs to 13 residues. Germline loops: CDR1 MNHEY, CDR2 SVGAGI. The CDR3 nucleotides are TGTGCCAGCACTGGGTCTGGGGCCAACGTCCTGACTTTC. Translated, it gives CASTGSGANVLTF.

This clonotype has a handful of counts. The CDR3 is CASSHTSNEQFF. The CDR3, as DNA: TGTGCCAGCAGCCATACCTCCAATGAGCAGTTCTTC. The chain uses TRBV3-1 and TRBJ2-1; no clear D. The V gene lost 3 bases and the J gene lost 6 bases, with 6 bases spanning the gap. The CDR3 runs 12 residues. CDR1 and CDR2 (germline): LGHDT, YNNKEL (reference sequence).

The rearrangement uses TRBV11-2 and TRBJ2-7; TRBD2 matches at 14 bases. V was clipped by 1 base and J by 5 bases; unmatched bases: 7. This CDR3 is 17 amino acids long. Germline V gene lookup returns CDR1 SGHAT and CDR2 FQNNGV. CDR3 coding DNA: TGTGCCAGCAGCTTAGCCGGGACTAGCGGGAGAGGTAACGAGCAGTACGTC. Translated: CASSLAGTSGRGNEQYV.

This clonotype was observed a few times. J is TRBJ2-7 and V is TRBV6-2 or TRBV6-3; the D call may be TRBD1 or TRBD2 (5 bases each). Germline V CDR1 and CDR2: MNHEY, SVGEGT. This CDR3 has 15 residues. V was trimmed by 6 bases and J by 1 base, leaving 16 bases between them. CDR3 sequence: CASRAGARTSYEQYV. The CDR3 nucleotides are TGTGCCAGCAGAGCCGGGGCTAGGACTTCCTACGAGCAGTACGTC.

In this sample, this clonotype turned up many times. The chain joins TRBV29-1 to TRBJ2-7; 8 nucleotides line up with TRBD1. V was pared by 4 bases and J by 2 bases, with 4 bases of the junction left unmatched. CDR3 length equals 13 residues. Germline V lookup: CDR1 SQVTM, CDR2 ANQGSEA. CDR3: CSVAGGRAYEQYF. The CDR3 bases are TGCAGCGTTGCAGGGGGCAGGGCCTACGAGCAGTACTTC.

A note on this clonotype: A much larger clonotype is one base distant, so this may be a read error. This sequence joins TRBV6-1 and TRBJ1-5; D uncertain. The CDR3 length is 13 residues. CDR1 is MNHNS and CDR2 is SASEGT in the germline V gene. The CDR3 is CASSPWPNQTQHF. The CDR3 DNA reads as TGTGCCAGCAGCCCCTGGCCCAATCAGACCCAGCATTTT.